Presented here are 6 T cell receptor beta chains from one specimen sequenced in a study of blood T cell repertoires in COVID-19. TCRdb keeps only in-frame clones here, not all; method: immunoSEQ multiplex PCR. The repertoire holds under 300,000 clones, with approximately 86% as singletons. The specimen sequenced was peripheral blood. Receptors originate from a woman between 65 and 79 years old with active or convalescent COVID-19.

As DNA, the CDR3 is TGTGCCAGCGCCCGGGGGGGGACGGAAGAGACCCAGTACTTC. Its protein is CASARGGTEETQYF. The genes are TRBV3-1 (or the pseudogene TRBV3-2) and TRBJ2-5; TRBD2 matches at 8 bases. Trimming at V came to 8 bases and at J to 3 bases, leaving 8 bases not matched to a gene. Germline V lookup: CDR1 LGHDT, CDR2 YNNKEL (reference sequence). The length of the CDR3 is 14 residues.

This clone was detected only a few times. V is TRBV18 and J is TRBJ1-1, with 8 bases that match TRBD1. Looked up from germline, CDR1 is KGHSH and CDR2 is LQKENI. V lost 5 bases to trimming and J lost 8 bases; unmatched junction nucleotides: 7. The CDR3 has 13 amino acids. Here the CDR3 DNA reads TGTGCCAGCTCAAAGACAGGGGAGACGGAAGCTTTCTTT. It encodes CASSKTGETEAFF.

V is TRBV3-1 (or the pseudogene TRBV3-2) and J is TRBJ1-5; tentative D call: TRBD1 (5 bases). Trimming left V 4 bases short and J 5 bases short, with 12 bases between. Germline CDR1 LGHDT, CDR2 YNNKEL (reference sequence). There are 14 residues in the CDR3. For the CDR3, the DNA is TGTGCCAGCAGCCGCCCTGGCAGGGATCAGCCCCAGCATTTT. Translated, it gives CASSRPGRDQPQHF.

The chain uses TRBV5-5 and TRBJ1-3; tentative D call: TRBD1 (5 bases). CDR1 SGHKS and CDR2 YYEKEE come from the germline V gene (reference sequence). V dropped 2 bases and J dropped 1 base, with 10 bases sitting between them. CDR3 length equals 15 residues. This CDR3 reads CASSLRGGSGNTIYF. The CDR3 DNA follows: TGTGCCAGCAGCTTAAGGGGCGGATCTGGAAACACCATATATTTT.

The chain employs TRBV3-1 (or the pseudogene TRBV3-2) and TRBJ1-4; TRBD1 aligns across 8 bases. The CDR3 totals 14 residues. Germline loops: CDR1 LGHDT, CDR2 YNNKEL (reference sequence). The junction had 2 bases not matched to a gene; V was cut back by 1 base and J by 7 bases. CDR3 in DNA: TGTGCCAGCAGCCAAGCTGGACAGGGTGAAAAACTGTTTTTT. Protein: CASSQAGQGEKLFF.

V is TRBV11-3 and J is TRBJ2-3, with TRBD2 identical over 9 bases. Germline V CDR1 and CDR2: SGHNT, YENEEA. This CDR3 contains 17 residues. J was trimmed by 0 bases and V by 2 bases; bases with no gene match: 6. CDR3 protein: CASSLMFSGGSTDTQYF. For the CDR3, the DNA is TGTGCCAGCAGCTTAATGTTTAGCGGGGGAAGCACAGATACGCAGTATTTT.